One sample yielded the 15 T cell receptor beta chains listed below, sequenced in a study of regulatory T cells in long-lasting Graves disease. Time point of the sample: persistent/refractory GD, antithyroid drugs over 5 years with positive TRAb. Following extraction of RNA from PBMCs, that RNA was used to make the TCR library. Combining iRepertoire HTBI primers with Arm-PCR of CDR3 regions, the authors built TCR beta libraries. TCRdb independently ran MiXCR on the multiplex PCR reads; one entry per CDR3 protein. The top ten clones hold about 29% of a sample with 390,000 or so distinct CDR3 sequences, roughly 20% of them seen once. Specimen: peripheral blood mononuclear cells (PBMCs), collected when the disease was refractory, from a patient treated with antithyroid drugs. The source of these receptors is a woman between 35 and 50 years old with Graves disease.

This clonotype turned up a few times. The chain combines TRBV20-1 with TRBJ2-5, with 10 bases aligning to TRBD2. Germline CDR1 and CDR2: DFQATT and SNEGSKA (reference sequence). This CDR3 has 16 residues. V lost 0 bases, J lost 3 bases, and 7 bases stayed unmatched. The CDR3, as DNA: TGCAGTGCTAGAGACCTACTAGCGGGAAAAAAAGAGACCCAGTACTTC. Encoded protein: CSARDLLAGKKETQYF.

This clonotype was detected many times. The chain is built from TRBV27 and TRBJ2-7; TRBD1 aligns across 9 bases. V lost 6 bases, J lost 2 bases, and 5 bases stayed unmatched. The V gene's germline CDR1 is MNHEY and CDR2 SMNVEV (reference sequence). The CDR3 loop spans 14 amino acids. The CDR3 is CASRGQGLPYEQYF. For the CDR3, the DNA is TGTGCCAGCAGGGGACAGGGTCTTCCCTACGAGCAGTACTTC.

The V and J genes are TRBV24-1 and TRBJ2-2, with 8 nucleotides matching TRBD2. Looked up from germline, CDR1 is KGHDR and CDR2 is SFDVKD. The CDR3 loop spans 15 amino acids. Unmatched junction bases numbered 4, after V lost 5 bases and J lost 3 bases. In DNA, the CDR3 is TGTGCCACCAGTGCGTTAGCGGGATACACCGGGGAGCTGTTTTTT. Translating it yields CATSALAGYTGELFF.

The chain is built from TRBV20-1 and TRBJ2-2, with D maybe TRBD1 (6 bases). V lost 2 bases and J 0 bases, leaving 10 bases between the germline ends. CDR1 DFQATT and CDR2 SNEGSKA come from the germline V gene (reference sequence). This CDR3 spans 15 amino acids. CDR3 bases: TGCAGTGCTAGAACGGGACACTCGAACACCGGGGAGCTGTTTTTT. Translated, it gives CSARTGHSNTGELFF.

This clonotype was recorded many times. The chain employs TRBV6-1 and TRBJ2-7; D is unresolved. Germline-derived CDR1 and CDR2 are MNHNS and SASEGT. This CDR3 comprises 12 residues. Trimming took off 6 bases at V and 5 bases at J, with 11 bases between the two ends. The CDR3 loop reads CASRDRRHEQYF. The DNA of the CDR3 is TGTGCCAGCAGGGACCGAAGACACGAGCAGTACTTC.

This clonotype was observed many times. The chain couples TRBV2 to TRBJ2-7; 11 bases fit TRBD1. V dropped 4 bases and J dropped 2; count of bases not matched to a gene: 4. The CDR3 extends over 15 amino acids. The germline V gene has CDR1 SNHLY and CDR2 FYNNEI. CDR3 sequence (DNA): TGTGCCAGCAGTGGGACGGGACAGGGGGCCTACGAGCAGTACTTC. Protein product: CASSGTGQGAYEQYF. The variable domain in full, with the rest retrieved from reference TRBV2 and TRBJ2-7, is EPEVTQTPSHQVTQMGQEVILRCVPISNHLYFYWYRQILGQKVEFLVSFYNNEISEKSEIFDDQFSVERPDGSNFTLKIRSTKLEDSAMYFCASSGTGQGAYEQYFGPGTRLTVT.

CDR3 nucleotide sequence: TGTGCCAGCAGCCCCTGGCGCTTAGCGACTAAAGGGAATGAGCAGTTCTTC. Translated, it gives CASSPWRLATKGNEQFF. The genes are TRBV7-9 and TRBJ2-1, with D maybe TRBD2 (5 bases). This CDR3 is 17 amino acids long. V was trimmed by 5 bases and J by 7 bases, leaving 24 bases between them. Germline CDR1 and CDR2: SEHNR and FQNEAQ (reference sequence).

The V call is TRBV3-1, the J call TRBJ1-6; 9 bases are shared with TRBD1. The CDR3 is 15 residues long. With 1 base clipped from V and 8 bases from J, the junction kept 3 bases outside the gene matches. The germline gives CDR1 LGHDT, CDR2 YNNKEL (reference sequence). The CDR3 coding sequence is TGTGCCAGCAGCCAAGGGGACAGGGTCTATTCACCCCTCCACTTT. Protein: CASSQGDRVYSPLHF.

The table lists this clonotype with many counts. V gene TRBV12-3 or TRBV12-4 combines with J gene TRBJ2-5, with D possibly TRBD2 on 6 matching bases. This CDR3 has 14 amino acids. Trimming shortened V by 6 bases and J by 3 bases, and 14 bases separated the two germline ends. This CDR3 is CASRPYREKETQYF. The DNA of the CDR3 is TGTGCCAGCAGACCCTACCGGGAGAAAGAGACCCAGTACTTC.

This clonotype was seen many times. This sequence joins TRBV28 and TRBJ2-7; the match to TRBD2 covers 7 bases. The germline V gene encodes CDR1 MDHEN and CDR2 SYDVKM. CDR3 length: 12 amino acids. The trim removed 4 bases at V and 12 bases at J, leaving 9 bases unmatched. CDR3: CASSSEGLRLYF. The CDR3 coding sequence is TGTGCCAGCAGTTCTGAGGGACTACGCTTGTACTTC.

The chain has TRBV18 and TRBJ2-5; 10 positions agree with TRBD2. Germline V gives CDR1 KGHSH, CDR2 LQKENI. J lost 1 base, V lost 2 bases, and 4 bases had no gene match. This CDR3 is built from 16 residues. The chain's CDR3 is CASSPASGGFQETQYF. The CDR3 nucleotides read TGTGCCAGCTCACCAGCTAGCGGGGGTTTCCAAGAGACCCAGTACTTC.

The chain joins TRBV18 to TRBJ2-2; either TRBD1 or TRBD2 may fit D (6 bases each). The CDR3 is made up of 16 amino acids. The germline V gene has CDR1 KGHSH and CDR2 LQKENI. V lost 0 bases, J lost 4 bases, and 12 bases lay in between. The CDR3 loop is CASSPPTGARTGELFF. The CDR3 DNA is TGTGCCAGCTCACCACCGACGGGGGCGCGCACCGGGGAGCTGTTTTTT.

This clonotype appeared many times. The rearrangement uses TRBV28 and TRBJ1-4, with 10 positions matching TRBD1. This CDR3 is 15 amino acids long. Losses at the gene ends were 4 bases for V and 8 bases for J; bases not matched to a gene: 7. Germline CDR1 MDHEN, CDR2 SYDVKM. The CDR3 DNA is TGTGCCAGCAGTTCGACAGGGGGCGCAGGAGAAAAACTGTTTTTT. Translated: CASSSTGGAGEKLFF. Based on the CDR3 plus reference TRBV28 and TRBJ1-4, the full variable domain is DVKVTQSSRYLVKRTGEKVFLECVQDMDHENMFWYRQDPGLGLRLIYFSYDVKMKEKGDIPEGYSVSREKKERFSLILESASTNQTSMYLCASSSTGGAGEKLFFGSGTQLSVL.

The chain joins TRBV7-2 to TRBJ2-7; D is uncertain. Deletions cut 0 bases from V and 2 bases from J, with 11 bases between. The CDR3 spans 15 residues. The V gene's germline CDR1 is SGHTA and CDR2 FQGNSA. CDR3 region: CASSLARQVTYEQYF. CDR3 DNA: TGTGCCAGCAGCTTAGCGAGGCAGGTAACCTACGAGCAGTACTTC.

J is TRBJ1-1 and V is TRBV11-2, with 9 bases that match TRBD1. V lost 4 bases, J lost 4 bases, and 4 bases stayed unmatched. The CDR3 length is 14 residues. Germline V gene data show CDR1 as SGHAT and CDR2 as FQNNGV. The CDR3 bases are TGTGCCAGCAGCTCACAGGGGGCAATCACTGAAGCTTTCTTT. Translation gives CASSSQGAITEAFF.